The 13 T cell receptor beta chains presented below share a single source sample, sequenced in a study of blood T cell repertoires in COVID-19. Produced via immunoSEQ multiplex PCR; TCRdb's table is partial and in-frame only. The table lists 200,000 to 250,000 clones, about nine tenths of them singletons. Sequencing input: peripheral blood. The receptors stem from a man aged 25 to 40 who had recovered from COVID-19.

J is TRBJ2-4 and V is TRBV7-8, with D perhaps matching TRBD2 (5 bases). The CDR3 is made up of 13 amino acids. Trimming took off 4 bases at V and 11 bases at J, with 15 bases between the two ends. The germline gives CDR1 SGHVS, CDR2 FQNEAQ. Here the CDR3 DNA reads TGTGCCAGCAGCTCCTCGACTGGACTTGTTCAGTACTTC. Translated: CASSSSTGLVQYF.

The chain couples TRBV2 to TRBJ2-3, with 11 bases matching TRBD2. The CDR3 spans 16 residues. Germline assignment: CDR1 SNHLY and CDR2 FYNNEI. Losses at the gene ends were 10 bases for V and 0 bases for J; bases not matched to a gene: 9. The CDR3: CATRLAGGASTDTQYF. The CDR3 DNA follows: TGTGCCACCCGCCTAGCGGGGGGCGCTAGCACAGATACGCAGTATTTT.

In its sample, this clone was seen once. The gene calls are TRBV11-1 and TRBJ2-1, with 9 bases fitting TRBD2. The CDR3 has 16 amino acids. The trim removed 3 bases at V and 4 bases at J, leaving 7 bases unmatched. Germline CDR1 is SGHAT and CDR2 is FQDESV (reference sequence). The CDR3 region has the DNA TGTGCCAGCAGCTTTGAAGCGGGGGGAGGGTACAATGAGCAGTTCTTC. The encoded protein is CASSFEAGGGYNEQFF.

This clone was picked up one time. J is TRBJ1-6 and V is TRBV9, with D hard to call. In germline, CDR1 is SGDLS, CDR2 YYNGEE. The CDR3 is made up of 13 amino acids. V was pared by 4 bases and J by 5 bases, with 7 bases between. The CDR3 region has the DNA TGTGCCAGCAGCCCCCTAGATAATTCACCCCTCCACTTT. Translating gives CASSPLDNSPLHF.

V is TRBV27 and J is TRBJ1-1, with 8 bases that match TRBD1. The CDR3 totals 15 residues. The V segment lost 8 bases and the J segment 1 base; nucleotides outside the gene matches: 9. The germline V gene encodes CDR1 MNHEY and CDR2 SMNVEV (reference sequence). DNA of the CDR3: TGTGCCAGCCGAAGCCCGGGGACAGGGAACACTGAAGCTTTCTTT. Its translation: CASRSPGTGNTEAFF.

V gene TRBV2 combines with J gene TRBJ2-7; D is possibly TRBD2 (5 bases). V dropped 1 base and J dropped 5 bases, with 21 bases sitting between them. The germline CDR1 and CDR2 sequences are SNHLY and FYNNEI. The CDR3 has 17 amino acids. This chain's CDR3 is CASSEDRGRGRRHEQYF. The CDR3 bases are TGTGCCAGCAGTGAAGATCGGGGAAGAGGCAGGCGCCACGAGCAGTACTTC. Drawing the rest from reference TRBV2 and TRBJ2-7, the complete variable domain is EPEVTQTPSHQVTQMGQEVILRCVPISNHLYFYWYRQILGQKVEFLVSFYNNEISEKSEIFDDQFSVERPDGSNFTLKIRSTKLEDSAMYFCASSEDRGRGRRHEQYFGPGTRLTVT.

The gene calls are TRBV7-9 and TRBJ1-2; D possibly corresponds to TRBD1 (5 bases). Between the trimmed V and J ends, which lost 6 bases and 4 bases, there was a span of 18 bases. This CDR3 has 15 residues. Germline V CDR1 and CDR2: SEHNR, FQNEAQ (reference sequence). The CDR3 bases are TGTGCCAGCAGGGAAGACAGCTATGATTTCTATGGCTACACCTTC. Translating it yields CASREDSYDFYGYTF.

The V and J genes are TRBV6-5 and TRBJ2-7; D is perhaps TRBD2 (5 bases). Germline CDR1 is MNHEY and CDR2 is SVGAGI. Between the trimmed V and J ends, which lost 6 bases and 0 bases, there was a span of 9 bases. The CDR3 runs to 13 residues. The CDR3 spells CASRRAASYEQYF. Written as DNA, the CDR3 is TGTGCCAGCAGGCGGGCGGCCTCCTACGAGCAGTACTTC.

This rearrangement joins TRBV11-3 to TRBJ2-2, with 7 nucleotides matching TRBD2. The CDR3 runs to 14 residues. CDR1 and CDR2 from the germline V gene are SGHNT and YENEEA. The ends lost 8 bases at V and 1 base at J; junction bases unmatched: 4. The CDR3 DNA sequence: TGTGCCAGCGGTACGGGGGGGAACACCGGGGAGCTGTTTTTT. It is translated as CASGTGGNTGELFF.

The rearrangement joins TRBV10-1 to TRBJ1-1, with D unclear. The V gene lost 2 bases and the J gene lost 7 bases, with 5 bases spanning the gap. Germline V gene sequence: CDR1 WNHNN, CDR2 SYGVQD (reference sequence). The CDR3 has 11 amino acids. CDR3 loop: CASSESGEAFF. The CDR3 coding sequence is TGCGCCAGCAGTGAGAGCGGTGAAGCTTTCTTT.

The chain uses TRBV11-2 and TRBJ2-1, with D hard to call. CDR1 SGHAT and CDR2 FQNNGV come from the germline V gene. The V end was cut by 0 bases, the J end by 0 bases, with 6 bases between. CDR3 size: 15 residues. This chain's CDR3 is CASSLERSSYNEQFF. The CDR3 DNA reads TGTGCCAGCAGCTTAGAAAGGAGCTCCTACAATGAGCAGTTCTTC.

This clone was recorded once. The chain couples TRBV24-1 to TRBJ2-1; 7 bases agree with TRBD1. CDR1 KGHDR and CDR2 SFDVKD come from the germline V gene. The junction had 4 bases not matched to a gene; V was cut back by 5 bases and J by 1 base. CDR3 length: 15 amino acids. As DNA, the CDR3 is TGTGCCACCAGTGCCCGGGACAGATCCTACAATGAGCAGTTCTTC. Amino acid sequence: CATSARDRSYNEQFF.

The CDR3 nucleotides read TGTGCCAGCTCACCCTCCGGGACTATGCGATACGAGCAGTACTTC. Translation: CASSPSGTMRYEQYF. The chain couples TRBV18 to TRBJ2-7; 7 nucleotides line up with TRBD2. Germline values: CDR1 KGHSH, CDR2 LQKENI. The CDR3 sequence is 15 residues long. Unmatched junction bases numbered 9, after V lost 3 bases and J lost 4 bases.